This T cell receptor (beta chain) was profiled in a study of CD8 T cells in Susac syndrome. Per germline, CDR1 SGDLS and CDR2 YYNGEE. Between the trimmed V and J ends, which lost 0 bases and 9 bases, there was a span of 10 bases. CDR3 length equals 13 residues. Random hexamers were used to reverse transcribe an amount of about 0.5 to 1 ug RNA. TCRdb reanalysed the immunoSEQ multiplex PCR reads using MiXCR and keeps one entry per CDR3 protein. Of roughly 120,000 distinct CDR3 sequences listed, less than 95% were seen once; the top ten hold 0.095% to 0.15%. Sequenced: CD4+ T cells from PBMCs. The gene calls are TRBV9 and TRBJ2-1; no reliable D call. The receptor was isolated from a human donor with multiple sclerosis. The CDR3 reads CASSVAQKGEQFF. For the CDR3, the DNA is TGTGCCAGCAGCGTAGCTCAAAAGGGTGAGCAGTTCTTC.